The present TCR beta chain was sequenced within a study of T cells after yellow fever vaccination. Findings and caveats of the study: A minor fraction of clonotypes spanned both CD4 and CD8 compartments.

Trimming took off 3 bases at V and 0 bases at J, with 9 bases between the two ends. The CDR3 loop spans 14 amino acids. The germline V gene encodes CDR1 DFQATT and CDR2 SNEGSKA (reference sequence). Note on this clonotype: Its antigen remains unknown.

The authors made TCR cDNA by 5'RACE template switching, adding a universal primer site and UMIs. TCRdb redid the calling of the 5' RACE reads with MiXCR, one entry per CDR3 protein. The sample consists of hundreds of thousands of distinct CDR3 sequences, over 4% of them appearing once. This material consisted of PBMCs, taken 5 days after the yellow fever booster vaccination. This receptor was obtained from a young man who received the YFV17D yellow fever vaccine. The chain employs TRBV20-1 and TRBJ1-3; no reliable D call. The CDR3 region is CSARRRLSGNTIYF. As DNA, the CDR3 is TGCAGTGCTAGGAGACGTCTCTCTGGAAACACCATATATTTT.